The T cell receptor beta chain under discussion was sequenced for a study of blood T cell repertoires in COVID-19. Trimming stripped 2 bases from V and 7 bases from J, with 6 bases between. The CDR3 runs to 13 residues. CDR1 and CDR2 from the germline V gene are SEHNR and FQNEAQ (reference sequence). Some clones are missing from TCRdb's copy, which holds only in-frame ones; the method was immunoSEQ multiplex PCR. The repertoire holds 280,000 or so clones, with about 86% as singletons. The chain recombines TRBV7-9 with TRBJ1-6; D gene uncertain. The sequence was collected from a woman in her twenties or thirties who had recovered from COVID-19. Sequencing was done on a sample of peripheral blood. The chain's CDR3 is CASSLQANSPLHF. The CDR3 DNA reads TGTGCCAGCAGCTTACAGGCGAATTCACCCCTCCACTTT.